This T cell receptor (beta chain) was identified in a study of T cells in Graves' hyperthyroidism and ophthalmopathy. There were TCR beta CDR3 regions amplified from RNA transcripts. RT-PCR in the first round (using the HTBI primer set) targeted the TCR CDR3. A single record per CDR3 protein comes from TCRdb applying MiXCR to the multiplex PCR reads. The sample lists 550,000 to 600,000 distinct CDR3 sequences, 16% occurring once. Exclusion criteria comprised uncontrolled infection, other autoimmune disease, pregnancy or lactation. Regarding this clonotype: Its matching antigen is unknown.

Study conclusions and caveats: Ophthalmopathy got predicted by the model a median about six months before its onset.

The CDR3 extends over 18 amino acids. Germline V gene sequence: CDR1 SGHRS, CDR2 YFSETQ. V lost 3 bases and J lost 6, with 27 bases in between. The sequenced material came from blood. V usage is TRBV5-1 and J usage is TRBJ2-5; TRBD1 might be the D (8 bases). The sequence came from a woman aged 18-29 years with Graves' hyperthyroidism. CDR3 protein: CASSSSPGAGTGGKTQYF. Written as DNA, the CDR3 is TGCGCCAGCAGCTCGAGCCCGGGAGCGGGGACAGGAGGGAAGACCCAGTACTTC.